Below are 27 T cell receptor beta chains sequenced from a single sample in a study of beta chain features in type 1 diabetes. Isolated RNA was reverse transcribed in full, so expressed TCRB transcripts were sequenced. Clones were read by immunoSEQ multiplex PCR, and TCRdb kept only the in-frame ones, dropping some. The data show 400,000 to 600,000 clones, roughly 30% seen once. Sequencing input: naive CD4+ T cells from blood. The receptors here all came from a man aged 18 to 29 in good health.

The V and J genes are TRBV7-9 and TRBJ2-7; 9 bases match TRBD2. The V gene's germline CDR1 is SEHNR and CDR2 FQNEAQ (reference sequence). Trimming took 5 bases from V and 5 from J; bases not matched to a gene: 7. The CDR3 consists of 14 residues. The CDR3, as DNA: TGTGCCAGCAGCCCCCTAGCGGGAAGCGACGAGCAGTACTTC. It translates to CASSPLAGSDEQYF.

Note on this clone: Within the sample, other DNA sequences also encode this same CDR3. The CDR3 sequence: CASSRTSGAYEQYF. For the CDR3, the DNA is TGTGCCAGCAGCCGGACTAGCGGGGCTTACGAGCAGTACTTC. The chain is built from TRBV9 and TRBJ2-7; 12 bases align to TRBD2. CDR3 length equals 14 residues. Unmatched junction bases numbered 3, after V lost 4 bases and J lost 4 bases. Looked up from germline, CDR1 is SGDLS and CDR2 is YYNGEE.

This clone is a singleton in its sample. The rearrangement joins TRBV5-6 to TRBJ2-1, with 10 positions matching TRBD1. The V gene end was trimmed by 1 base and the J gene end by 1 base; junction bases not matched to a gene: 2. There are 16 residues in the CDR3. In germline, CDR1 is SGHDT, CDR2 YYEEEE. CDR3: CASSLRDRGSYNEQFF. The CDR3 coding sequence is TGTGCCAGCAGCTTGAGGGACAGGGGTTCCTACAATGAGCAGTTCTTC.

This chain uses TRBV10-3 with TRBJ2-1; TRBD2 matches 9 bases. Germline V gene sequence: CDR1 ENHRY, CDR2 SYGVKD. V was pared by 10 bases and J by 0 bases, with 4 bases of the junction left unmatched. The length of the CDR3 is 14 residues. This chain's CDR3 is CATRSGSSYNEQFF. The CDR3 DNA reads TGTGCCACCCGTAGCGGGAGCTCCTACAATGAGCAGTTCTTC.

This clone was found a few times. The chain combines TRBV5-1 with TRBJ2-1, with 8 nucleotides matching TRBD2. Trimming at V came to 4 bases and at J to 0 bases, leaving 6 bases not matched to a gene. The germline gives CDR1 SGHRS, CDR2 YFSETQ. The CDR3 has 16 amino acids. In DNA form, the CDR3 reads TGCGCCAGCAGCCCCGCCAGCGGGAGCTCCTACAATGAGCAGTTCTTC. Its translation is CASSPASGSSYNEQFF.

Only a few counts were recorded for this clone. V usage is TRBV30 and J usage is TRBJ1-1; D is unclear. Germline lookup yields CDR1 GTSNPN and CDR2 SVGIG (reference sequence). The CDR3 spans 14 residues. The V end lost 0 bases, the J end lost 1 base, and 9 bases lay between the germline ends. The CDR3 protein is CAWSVGISNTEAFF. CDR3 DNA: TGTGCCTGGAGTGTCGGGATCTCGAACACTGAAGCTTTCTTT.

The chain couples TRBV19 to TRBJ2-7; D is possibly TRBD1 or TRBD2 (6 bases each). CDR1 and CDR2 (germline): LNHDA, SQIVND (reference sequence). The CDR3 is 14 residues long. Trimming removed 3 bases from V and 2 bases from J, with 11 bases in between. CDR3 loop: CASSIGGSTYEQYF. The CDR3 region has the DNA TGTGCCAGTAGTATCGGGGGCTCCACCTACGAGCAGTACTTC. The full variable domain, in which reference TRBV19 and TRBJ2-7 provide the parts outside the CDR3, is DGGITQSPKYLFRKEGQNVTLSCEQNLNHDAMYWYRQDPGQGLRLIYYSQIVNDFQKGDIAEGYSVSREKKESFPLTVTSAQKNPTAFYLCASSIGGSTYEQYFGPGTRLTVT.

This chain uses TRBV4-2 with TRBJ1-1; the D gene is possibly TRBD1 (5 bases). The V and J ends lost 7 bases and 0 bases respectively, with 12 bases between them. This CDR3 comprises 14 residues. The V gene's germline CDR1 is LGHNA and CDR2 YNFKEQ. CDR3 loop: CASTQGGVNTEAFF. The CDR3 DNA is TGTGCCAGCACCCAGGGCGGAGTGAACACTGAAGCTTTCTTT.

The chain combines TRBV30 with TRBJ1-2; TRBD1 agrees at 10 bases. CDR1 GTSNPN and CDR2 SVGIG come from the germline V gene (reference sequence). V shed 4 bases and J 4 bases; nucleotides not matched to a gene: 6. The CDR3 sequence is 14 residues long. CDR3 loop: CAWNPDRGFYGYTF. CDR3 DNA sequence: TGTGCCTGGAACCCGGACAGGGGGTTCTATGGCTACACCTTC.

This clone was recorded a few times. This chain links TRBV10-3 with TRBJ2-2, with unresolved D. Germline V gene lookup returns CDR1 ENHRY and CDR2 SYGVKD. V lost 2 bases, J lost 13 bases, and 8 bases lay in between. CDR3 size: 11 residues. The CDR3 loop is CAISEEGWLFF. The CDR3 DNA sequence: TGTGCCATCAGTGAGGAAGGATGGCTGTTTTTT.

On this clone itself: Other DNA sequences in the same sample also yield this CDR3. This chain uses TRBV30 with TRBJ2-7, with a weak D call TRBD2 (5 bases). The CDR3 loop spans 12 amino acids. Germline CDR1 and CDR2: GTSNPN and SVGIG (reference sequence). The germline V and J ends were trimmed by 4 bases and 2 bases, with 9 bases remaining between them. CDR3 protein: CAWNGGPYEQYF. The DNA for the CDR3 is TGTGCCTGGAATGGCGGGCCCTACGAGCAGTACTTC.

This chain uses TRBV27 with TRBJ2-1; D unclear. This CDR3 has 13 amino acids. V dropped 4 bases and J dropped 13 bases, with 17 bases sitting between them. From germline, CDR1 is MNHEY and CDR2 SMNVEV (reference sequence). CDR3 residues: CASSSHEVKDQFF. CDR3 DNA: TGTGCCAGCAGTTCCCACGAGGTCAAGGATCAGTTCTTC.

This clone was counted only a few times. Other DNA sequences from this sample encode an identical CDR3 as well. The chain carries TRBV18 and TRBJ2-5; D possibly corresponds to TRBD2 (5 bases). Trimming cost V 3 bases and J 3 bases, with 8 bases left between them. The CDR3 covers 13 residues. The germline gives CDR1 KGHSH, CDR2 LQKENI. CDR3 loop: CASSPPGEETQYF. DNA for the CDR3: TGTGCCAGCTCACCGCCCGGGGAAGAGACCCAGTACTTC.

This clone was counted only a few times. CDR3 in amino acids: CAWTRANEQFF. CDR3 DNA: TGTGCCTGGACTAGGGCCAATGAGCAGTTCTTC. This chain uses TRBV30 with TRBJ2-1; D not resolved. The CDR3 length is 11 residues. Trimming stripped 4 bases from V and 6 bases from J, with 7 bases between. Germline V gene lookup returns CDR1 GTSNPN and CDR2 SVGIG (reference sequence).

This chain uses TRBV15 with TRBJ1-2, with unresolved D. Trimming removed 0 bases from V and 4 bases from J, with 9 bases in between. There are 14 residues in the CDR3. CDR1 is LNHNV, CDR2 YYDKDF, per germline (reference sequence). The CDR3 sequence: CATSRDTTFYGYTF. Here the CDR3 DNA reads TGTGCCACCAGCAGAGATACCACGTTCTATGGCTACACCTTC.

As DNA, the CDR3 is TGTGCCAGCAGTGAATTTGGGAACCTGGCCAAAAACATTCAGTACTTC. Residues: CASSEFGNLAKNIQYF. The genes are TRBV25-1 and TRBJ2-4; D gene uncertain. The CDR3 consists of 16 residues. From germline, CDR1 is MGHDK and CDR2 SYGVNS. Trimming left V 1 base short and J 1 base short, with 11 bases between.

The chain links TRBV7-9 to TRBJ2-1; possibly TRBD1 for D (6 bases). V gave up 5 bases and J gave up 7 bases, with 18 bases separating them. This CDR3 has 15 amino acids. CDR1 SEHNR and CDR2 FQNEAQ come from the germline V gene (reference sequence). The CDR3 nucleotides are TGTGCCAGCAGCCCCGACAGGAAAGGTCTGAATGAGCAGTTCTTC. It translates to CASSPDRKGLNEQFF.

V gene TRBV5-6 combines with J gene TRBJ1-5; a weak D match, TRBD1 (6 bases). Germline CDR1 and CDR2: SGHDT and YYEEEE. There are 15 residues in the CDR3. Trimming removed 4 bases from V and 7 bases from J, with 18 bases in between. CDR3 region: CASSLSGGISQPQHF. In DNA form, the CDR3 reads TGTGCCAGCAGCCTGAGCGGGGGCATTTCGCAGCCCCAGCATTTT.

This clone was observed a single time. The chain is built from TRBV6-5 and TRBJ1-2; D gene ambiguous. CDR1 and CDR2 from the germline V gene are MNHEY and SVGAGI. V was shortened by 2 bases and J by 2 bases, with 12 bases between the two germline ends. The CDR3 contains 15 residues. CDR3 DNA sequence: TGTGCCAGCAGTTACAGAGCCAGAACGAACTATGGCTACACCTTC. Translated, it gives CASSYRARTNYGYTF.

V and J are TRBV6-5 and TRBJ2-6; D is uncertain. V lost 2 bases, J lost 2 bases, and 7 bases lay in between. The CDR3 is made up of 15 amino acids. CDR1 is MNHEY and CDR2 is SVGAGI in the germline V gene. Here the CDR3 reads CASSYRGPGANVLTF. In DNA form, the CDR3 reads TGTGCCAGCAGTTACCGCGGACCTGGGGCCAACGTCCTGACTTTC.

The table lists this clone with a few counts. The CDR3: CASSLTGPNYGYTF. Written as DNA, the CDR3 is TGCGCCAGCAGCTTGACAGGACCTAACTATGGCTACACCTTC. The chain has TRBV5-1 and TRBJ1-2; D possibly corresponds to TRBD1 (5 bases). This CDR3 has 14 residues. The V gene lost 1 base and the J gene lost 0 bases, with 7 bases spanning the gap. Per germline, CDR1 SGHRS and CDR2 YFSETQ.

The J gene is TRBJ2-5, the V gene TRBV29-1; TRBD2 agrees at 8 bases. V trimming: 0 bases; J trimming: 5 bases; junction bases outside the gene matches: 11. Germline V lookup: CDR1 SQVTM, CDR2 ANQGSEA. This CDR3 has 16 residues. As DNA, the CDR3 is TGCAGCGTTGAAGATCCCCAGCGGGAGTACGGGGAGACCCAGTACTTC. Residues: CSVEDPQREYGETQYF.

The genes are TRBV30 and TRBJ2-1; 10 bases fit TRBD2. Losses at the gene ends were 2 bases for V and 6 bases for J; bases not matched to a gene: 4. Germline V gene lookup returns CDR1 GTSNPN and CDR2 SVGIG (reference sequence). The CDR3 length is 14 residues. CDR3 sequence: CAWSRSGRVNEQFF. CDR3 DNA: TGTGCCTGGAGTAGGAGCGGGAGGGTCAATGAGCAGTTCTTC. Full variable domain (remainder filled in from reference TRBV30 and TRBJ2-1): SQTIHQWPATLVQPVGSPLSLECTVEGTSNPNLYWYRQAAGRGLQLLFYSVGIGQISSEVPQNLSASRPQDRQFILSSKKLLLSDSGFYLCAWSRSGRVNEQFFGPGTRLTVL.

The V call is TRBV30, the J call TRBJ2-3; D might be TRBD2 (5 bases). The CDR3 runs to 12 residues. Germline V gives CDR1 GTSNPN, CDR2 SVGIG (reference sequence). Trimming stripped 2 bases from V and 9 bases from J, with 12 bases between. Here the CDR3 DNA reads TGTGCCTGGAGTTTCACTAGTGGCACGCAGTATTTT. Translation gives CAWSFTSGTQYF.

V usage is TRBV2 and J usage is TRBJ1-5; 12 nucleotides align to TRBD1. After removal of 6 bases from V and 6 bases from J, the junction contained 6 bases not matched to a gene. Germline values: CDR1 SNHLY, CDR2 FYNNEI. The CDR3 extends over 15 amino acids. CDR3 sequence reads: CASRRDRGHFQPQHF. Written as DNA, the CDR3 is TGTGCCAGCAGGAGGGACAGGGGGCATTTTCAGCCCCAGCATTTT.

The genes are TRBV6-5 and TRBJ2-3; perhaps TRBD1 as D (6 bases). The V gene lost 6 bases and the J gene lost 0 bases, with 13 bases spanning the gap. Germline CDR1 reads MNHEY; CDR2 reads SVGAGI. The length of the CDR3 is 15 residues. CDR3: CASRWGQTSTDTQYF. In nucleotides, the CDR3 is TGTGCCAGCAGATGGGGACAAACTAGCACAGATACGCAGTATTTT.

This chain joins TRBV4-3 and TRBJ2-5; no firm D call. CDR3 size: 15 residues. The V gene's germline CDR1 is LGHNA and CDR2 YSLEER. Trimming stripped 3 bases from V and 5 bases from J, with 16 bases between. CDR3 DNA: TGCGCCAGCAGCCAGGGATGGCAGACCTGGGAGACCCAGTACTTC. This gives the protein CASSQGWQTWETQYF.